This TCR beta chain derives from a study of T cell repertoires in cytomegalovirus infection. For the study at large: CMV epitopes that were recently identified and HLA-C-restricted were used alongside well-studied HLA-B-restricted ones. Through public TCR beta signatures, both CMV infection and matching HLA type were indicated.

Germline V gene lookup returns CDR1 SEHNR and CDR2 FQNEAQ (reference sequence). This CDR3 comprises 11 residues. One entry per CDR3 protein, called by TCRdb with MiXCR from the reads. Found here are over 100,000 distinct CDR3 sequences, around 30% of them singletons; the top ten hold 80% to 85%. Of note for this clonotype: Antigen unknown. A read error may account for a junction end that differs from germline.

The chain employs TRBV7-9 and TRBJ2-3, with 10 bases matching TRBD2. The sample here was CD8+ T cells from cultured PBMCs, taken from culture after CMV antigen stimulation. This TCR was sampled from a human donor in good health (CMV status not recorded). Some clones in this sample may be carry-over from other donors' samples. The CDR3 bases are TGTGCCAGCAGCCAACTAGCGGGGAAGGGTTTT. It yields the protein CASSQLAGKGF. Complete variable domain (other parts from reference TRBV7-9 and TRBJ2-3): DTGVSQNPRHKITKRGQNVTFRCDPISEHNRLYWYRQTLGQGPEFLTYFQNEAQLEKSRLLSDRFSAERPKGSFSTLEIQRTEQGDSAMYLCASSQLAGKGFGPGTRLTVL.